Here is one T cell receptor beta chain with its context. This entry is derived from a study of blood T cell repertoires in COVID-19. Study in general: COVID-19 samples collected from the United States, Italy and Spain covered acute and convalescent phases. The cDNA or gDNA used as material had been derived from T cells, B-cell-depleted T cells, or PBMCs.

Methods used by the authors: Reference gene primer amplification gave estimated nucleated cell counts. Method: immunoSEQ multiplex PCR; TCRdb's copy keeps in-frame clones and lacks some. D and trimming were read from the DNA, whereas the V and J calls and clone size are those reported in that table. Found here are 53,000 or so clones, approximately 84% of them singletons; the top ten hold about 15%. Germline-derived CDR1 and CDR2 are MDHEN and SYDVKM. With 5 bases removed from V and 3 bases from J, the gap between germline ends came to 10 bases. This CDR3 region has 13 residues. The specimen sequenced was peripheral blood. The chain has TRBV28 and TRBJ1-1, with TRBD1 as a possible D gene (5 bases). The receptor was derived from a man between 65 and 85 years old with active COVID-19. In DNA form, the CDR3 reads TGTGCCAGCAGTCCTCAGGGATACACTGAAGCTTTCTTT. Translating it yields CASSPQGYTEAFF.